This TCR beta chain originates from a study of CD8 T cells in Susac syndrome. The CDR3 is made up of 10 amino acids. Germline V gene lookup returns CDR1 SEHNR and CDR2 FQNEAQ (reference sequence). Trimming pared 8 bases from V and 0 bases from J, leaving 2 bases between. As concerns this clonotype: Its target is unknown.

Study-wide findings and caveats: The study conceded that its TCR sequencing and HLA analysis involved relatively few individuals.

From blood CD8+ and CD4+ T cells, the TCR beta chain was sequenced. TEMRA cells were FACS-enriched, unlike CD8+ and CD4+ T cells, which were negatively isolated. After extraction with the RNeasy kit, roughly 0.45 to 1 ug of the RNA was reverse transcribed using random hexamers. It was immunoSEQ multiplex PCR that amplified TCR beta CDR3 across 54 Vbeta and 13 Jbeta. TCRdb redid the calling of the immunoSEQ multiplex PCR reads with MiXCR, one entry per CDR3 protein. The table lists about 210,000 distinct CDR3 sequences, about 96% of them singletons, with about 0.091% in the top ten. Specimen: CD4+ T cells from PBMCs. The chain has TRBV7-9 and TRBJ2-7; no definite D call. This TCR was recovered from a human donor with multiple sclerosis. The CDR3 sequence: CASGSYEQYF. CDR3 sequence (DNA): TGTGCCAGCGGCTCCTACGAGCAGTACTTC.